Listed below are T cell receptor beta chains from one sample, sequenced in a study of T cell repertoires in cytomegalovirus infection. These receptors have no known antigen. TCRdb re-derived calls from the reads in MiXCR, one entry per CDR3 protein. This table has about 280,000 distinct CDR3 sequences, around 20% appearing once. This specimen was cultured PBMCs, taken from culture after CMV antigen stimulation. Source of these receptors: a human donor in good health (CMV status not recorded). Some clones in this sample may be carry-over from other donors' samples. The conserved cysteine and the conserved F or W are not part of the CDR3 here.

J,V,CDR3
TRBJ1-1,TRBV6-5,ASSYGPRVATEAF
TRBJ2-2,TRBV15,ATSSGLDHTGELF
TRBJ2-6,TRBV20-1,SARGAGANVLT
TRBJ2-3,TRBV29-1,SVGTSGSESDTQY
TRBJ2-7,TRBV27,ASSWAPGSYEQY
TRBJ1-1,TRBV7-2,ASRPGPMNTEAF
TRBJ2-2,TRBV29-1,SVEYTGELF
TRBJ2-5,TRBV12-3/TRBV12-4,ASSSGTGFSETQY
TRBJ2-7,TRBV4-1,ASSQGGAYYEQY
TRBJ2-3,TRBV7-9,ASSLASREDTQY
TRBJ2-1,TRBV5-1,ASSFSGTSGREGFNEQF
TRBJ2-7,TRBV6-6,ASSYLRQGVNYEQY
TRBJ2-7,TRBV2,ASSGQGSPAWYGFNEQY
TRBJ1-4,TRBV25-1,ASSETWGYSNEKLF
TRBJ1-6,TRBV14,ASSQMDNSPLH